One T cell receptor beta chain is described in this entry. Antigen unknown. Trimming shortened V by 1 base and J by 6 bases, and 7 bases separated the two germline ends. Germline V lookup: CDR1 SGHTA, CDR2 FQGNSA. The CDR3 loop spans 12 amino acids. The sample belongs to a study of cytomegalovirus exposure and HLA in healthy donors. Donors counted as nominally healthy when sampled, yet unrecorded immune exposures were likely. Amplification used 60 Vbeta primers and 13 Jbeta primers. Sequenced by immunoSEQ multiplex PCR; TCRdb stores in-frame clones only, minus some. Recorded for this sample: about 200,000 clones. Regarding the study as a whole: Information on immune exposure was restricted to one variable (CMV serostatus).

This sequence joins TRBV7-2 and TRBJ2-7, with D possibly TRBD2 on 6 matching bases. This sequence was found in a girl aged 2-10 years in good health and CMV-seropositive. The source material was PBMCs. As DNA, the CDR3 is TGTGCCAGCAGCTTAGGGCGGGGCGAGCAGTACTTC. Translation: CASSLGRGEQYF.